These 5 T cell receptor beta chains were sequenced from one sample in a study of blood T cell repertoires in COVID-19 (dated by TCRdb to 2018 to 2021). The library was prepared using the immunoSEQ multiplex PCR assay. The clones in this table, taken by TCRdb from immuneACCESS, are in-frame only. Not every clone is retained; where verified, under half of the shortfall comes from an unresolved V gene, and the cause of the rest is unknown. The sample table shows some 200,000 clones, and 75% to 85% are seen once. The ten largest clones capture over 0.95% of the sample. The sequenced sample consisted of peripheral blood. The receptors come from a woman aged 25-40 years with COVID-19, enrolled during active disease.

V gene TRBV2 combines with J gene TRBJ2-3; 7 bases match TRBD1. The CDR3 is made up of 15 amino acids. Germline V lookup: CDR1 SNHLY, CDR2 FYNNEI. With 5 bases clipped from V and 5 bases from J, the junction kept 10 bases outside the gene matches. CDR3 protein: CASSPGQDRGDTQYF. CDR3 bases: TGTGCCAGCAGTCCCGGACAGGATCGAGGAGATACGCAGTATTTT.

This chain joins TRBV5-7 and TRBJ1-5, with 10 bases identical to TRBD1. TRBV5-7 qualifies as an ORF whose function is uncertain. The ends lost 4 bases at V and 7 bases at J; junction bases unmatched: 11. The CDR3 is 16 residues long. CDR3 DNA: TGTGCCAGCAGCCCGAGACAGGGGGCAGCAGGACAGCCCCAGCATTTT. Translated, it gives CASSPRQGAAGQPQHF.

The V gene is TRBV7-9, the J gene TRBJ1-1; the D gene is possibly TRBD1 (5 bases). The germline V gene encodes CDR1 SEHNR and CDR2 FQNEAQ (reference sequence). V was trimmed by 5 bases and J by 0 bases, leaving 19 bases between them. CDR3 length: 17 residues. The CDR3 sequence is CASSPPRAGLMNTEAFF. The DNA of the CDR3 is TGTGCCAGCAGCCCTCCTAGGGCAGGGCTCATGAACACTGAAGCTTTCTTT.

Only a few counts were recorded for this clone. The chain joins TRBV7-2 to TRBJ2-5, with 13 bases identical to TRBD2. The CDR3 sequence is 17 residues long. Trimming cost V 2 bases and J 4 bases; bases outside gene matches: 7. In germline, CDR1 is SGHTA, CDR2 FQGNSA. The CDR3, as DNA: TGTGCCAGCAGCTTATATGTGGGACTAGCGGGAATAGAGACCCAGTACTTC. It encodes CASSLYVGLAGIETQYF.

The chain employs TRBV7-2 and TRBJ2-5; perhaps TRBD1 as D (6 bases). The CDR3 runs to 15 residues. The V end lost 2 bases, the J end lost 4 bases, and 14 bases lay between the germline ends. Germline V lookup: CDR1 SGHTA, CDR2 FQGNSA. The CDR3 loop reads CASSLQGLSGETQYF. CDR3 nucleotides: TGTGCCAGCAGCTTACAGGGGTTAAGTGGAGAGACCCAGTACTTC.